The entry below describes one T cell receptor beta chain. Other DNA sequences within the sample encode an identical CDR3. These data are taken from a study of shared clonotypes between healthy human individuals. With 0 bases removed from V and 0 bases from J, the gap between germline ends came to 8 bases. The germline V gene has CDR1 MNHEY and CDR2 SVGAGI. This CDR3 is built from 15 residues. This table comes from immunoSEQ multiplex PCR, and its TCRdb copy is limited to in-frame clones, with some not included. The sample has about 2.3 million clones, 80% to 95% seen once. The specimen was naive CD4+ T cells from PBMCs. Subset denoted: CD45RA+ positively selected. V and J are TRBV6-5 and TRBJ1-1; TRBD1 might be the D (5 bases). This receptor was obtained from a man aged 18 to 30 in good health. Some clones in this sample may be carry-over from other donors' samples. The CDR3 DNA is TGTGCCAGCAGTTACTCGGGGGTTATGAACACTGAAGCTTTCTTT. As protein: CASSYSGVMNTEAFF.